These 15 T cell receptor beta chains originate from one sample sequenced in a study of blood T cell repertoires in COVID-19. The repertoire was sequenced with immunoSEQ multiplex PCR; TCRdb's copy has only in-frame clones and lacks some. The top ten hold under 3.5% of the sample, which has about 170,000 clones, around four fifths seen once. Material: peripheral blood. All receptors derive from an elderly woman with COVID-19, enrolled during active disease.

This chain uses TRBV4-2 with TRBJ2-7; TRBD2 might be the D (5 bases). CDR3 length: 14 residues. Per germline, CDR1 LGHNA and CDR2 YNFKEQ. V lost 4 bases and J 2 bases, leaving 12 bases between the germline ends. In DNA form, the CDR3 reads TGTGCCAGCAGCCTCGGAGGTTTTGCCTACGAGCAGTACTTC. Its protein is CASSLGGFAYEQYF.

In its sample, this clone was seen once. The chain uses TRBV5-4 and TRBJ2-5; D not certain. Germline V CDR1 and CDR2: SGHNT, YYREEE (reference sequence). The CDR3 is made up of 14 amino acids. V lost 4 bases, J lost 0 bases, and 10 bases lay in between. Here the CDR3 reads CASSTTQYQETQYF. The CDR3 nucleotides read TGTGCCAGCAGCACCACACAGTACCAAGAGACCCAGTACTTC. The whole variable domain, remainder taken from reference TRBV5-4 and TRBJ2-5, is ETGVTQSPTHLIKTRGQQVTLRCSSQSGHNTVSWYQQALGQGPQFIFQYYREEENGRGNFPPRFSGLQFPNYSSELNVNALELDDSALYLCASSTTQYQETQYFGPGTRLLVL.

J is TRBJ1-6 and V is TRBV18; possible D gene TRBD1, 5 bases. This CDR3 contains 15 residues. Germline V gives CDR1 KGHSH, CDR2 LQKENI. V lost 8 bases, J lost 8 bases, and 19 bases lay in between. The CDR3 DNA reads as TGTGCCAGCGCACGGCGCCAGGGAAATGATTCACCCCTCCACTTT. It encodes CASARRQGNDSPLHF.

In this sample, this clone turned up a few times. This chain uses TRBV6-2 or TRBV6-3 with TRBJ1-5; 8 nucleotides match TRBD1. The CDR3 runs 13 residues. Germline CDR1 reads MNHEY; CDR2 reads SVGEGT. V lost 6 bases and J lost 5; bases outside the gene matches: 3. The CDR3 spells CASSPQGDQPQHF. The CDR3 bases are TGTGCCAGCAGCCCACAGGGGGATCAGCCCCAGCATTTT.

This sequence joins TRBV5-1 and TRBJ2-6; 7 bases are a match to TRBD1. This CDR3 has 16 residues. Germline CDR1 is SGHRS and CDR2 is YFSETQ. The trim removed 5 bases at V and 0 bases at J, leaving 5 bases unmatched. CDR3 nucleotides: TGCGCCAGCAGTCGGGACAGACTCTCTGGGGCCAACGTCCTGACTTTC. This translates into CASSRDRLSGANVLTF.

The rearrangement joins TRBV5-1 to TRBJ2-3; no firm D call. The CDR3 loop spans 15 amino acids. V shed 0 bases and J shed 0 bases, with 8 bases lying between them. Germline V gene data show CDR1 as SGHRS and CDR2 as YFSETQ. CDR3 DNA sequence: TGCGCCAGCAGCTTGGTGGGCGTTAGCACAGATACGCAGTATTTT. Translation: CASSLVGVSTDTQYF.

The V and J genes are TRBV9 and TRBJ2-7, with a possible D match to TRBD1 (6 bases). This CDR3 contains 14 residues. V was clipped by 3 bases and J by 2 bases, with 12 bases between them. Germline-derived CDR1 and CDR2 are SGDLS and YYNGEE. This CDR3 reads CASSARGEPYEQYF. DNA for the CDR3: TGTGCCAGCAGCGCCAGGGGAGAACCCTACGAGCAGTACTTC.

This clone came up once. The CDR3, as DNA: TGTGCCAGCAGCCCTAGCGGGGGGGAAGAGACCCAGTACTTC. It yields the protein CASSPSGGEETQYF. V and J are TRBV3-1 (or the pseudogene TRBV3-2) and TRBJ2-5, with TRBD2 matching 12 bases. Germline loops: CDR1 LGHDT, CDR2 YNNKEL (reference sequence). V trimming: 4 bases; J trimming: 3 bases; junction bases outside the gene matches: 0. The CDR3 contains 14 residues.

This sequence joins TRBV14 and TRBJ1-1, with 8 bases that match TRBD1. CDR1 is SGHDN and CDR2 is FVKESK in the germline V gene. The junction had 6 bases not matched to a gene; V was cut back by 1 base and J by 5 bases. The CDR3 has 15 amino acids. DNA for the CDR3: TGTGCCAGCAGCCAAGTACCAGGGGGCGAAACTGAAGCTTTCTTT. Translation gives CASSQVPGGETEAFF.

The chain carries TRBV5-1 and TRBJ1-2; perhaps TRBD1 as D (5 bases). The V end was cut by 3 bases, the J end by 0 bases, with 9 bases between. This CDR3 spans 14 amino acids. CDR1 SGHRS and CDR2 YFSETQ come from the germline V gene. The CDR3, as DNA: TGCGCCAGCAGCTCGCGGGGACCTAACTATGGCTACACCTTC. It encodes CASSSRGPNYGYTF.

V usage is TRBV27 and J usage is TRBJ2-2, with TRBD2 matching over 8 bases. Germline-derived CDR1 and CDR2 are MNHEY and SMNVEV (reference sequence). V was pared by 3 bases and J by 3 bases, with 3 bases of the junction left unmatched. The CDR3 contains 15 residues. In DNA, the CDR3 is TGTGCCAGCAGTTTTACGGGGGGGTACACCGGGGAGCTGTTTTTT. Its translation: CASSFTGGYTGELFF.

Only a few counts were recorded for this clone. This rearrangement joins TRBV10-1 to TRBJ2-1; 9 bases line up with TRBD2. The CDR3 consists of 16 residues. CDR1 is WNHNN, CDR2 SYGVQD, per germline (reference sequence). V lost 4 bases to trimming and J lost 4 bases; unmatched junction nucleotides: 8. CDR3 DNA: TGCGCCAGCAGTGGCCCGATGCGGGGGGGATACAATGAGCAGTTCTTC. The encoded protein is CASSGPMRGGYNEQFF.

The CDR3 reads CASSLDGNTDTQYF. For the CDR3, the DNA is TGTGCCAGCAGCTTAGACGGGAATACAGATACGCAGTATTTT. The rearrangement links TRBV7-2 to TRBJ2-3; the D gene is possibly TRBD2 (5 bases). V was cut by 1 base and J by 3 bases, with 8 bases left in between. This CDR3 comprises 14 residues. The germline gives CDR1 SGHTA, CDR2 FQGNSA. Drawing the rest from reference TRBV7-2 and TRBJ2-3, the complete variable domain is GAGVSQSPSNKVTEKGKDVELRCDPISGHTALYWYRQSLGQGLEFLIYFQGNSAPDKSGLPSDRFSAERTGGSVSTLTIQRTQQEDSAVYLCASSLDGNTDTQYFGPGTRLTVL.

The chain recombines TRBV5-1 with TRBJ1-1; TRBD1 agrees at 8 bases. This CDR3 spans 20 amino acids. V lost 3 bases and J lost 0; bases outside the gene matches: 19. CDR1 SGHRS and CDR2 YFSETQ come from the germline V gene. This chain's CDR3 is CASSWQATGENLRVNTEAFF. CDR3 DNA sequence: TGCGCCAGCAGCTGGCAAGCGACAGGGGAAAATTTGAGGGTGAACACTGAAGCTTTCTTT.

The rearrangement uses TRBV7-9 and TRBJ2-3; tentative D call: TRBD1 (5 bases). The CDR3 is 13 amino acids. Trimming took off 5 bases at V and 2 bases at J, with 8 bases between the two ends. Germline CDR1 SEHNR, CDR2 FQNEAQ (reference sequence). CDR3: CASSQQVTDTQYF. The CDR3 DNA follows: TGTGCCAGCAGCCAACAGGTCACAGATACGCAGTATTTT. The entire variable domain, with the rest obtained from reference TRBV7-9 and TRBJ2-3, is as follows: DTGVSQNPRHKITKRGQNVTFRCDPISEHNRLYWYRQTLGQGPEFLTYFQNEAQLEKSRLLSDRFSAERPKGSFSTLEIQRTEQGDSAMYLCASSQQVTDTQYFGPGTRLTVL.